This T cell receptor beta chain is from a study of OX40 agonist ivuxolimab in advanced cancers. Study summary: Patients took ivuxolimab, an agonistic anti-OX40 (CD134) antibody. There were three patients with partial responses, one having hepatocellular carcinoma and two cutaneous melanoma.

Study-wide results and limits: Certain nonresponding patients likewise had low normalized T-cell clonal expansion. Dose levels from 0.1 to 3.0 mg/kg saw CD4+ and CD8+ blood T cells expand clonally by week 6.

The data were produced by immunoSEQ multiplex PCR, yet TCRdb's version contains in-frame clones alone and is incomplete. The data contain under 20,000 clones, approximately 83% of them singletons. V shed 4 bases and J shed 6 bases, with 9 bases lying between them. CDR1 is SGHTA and CDR2 is FQGNSA in the germline V gene. This CDR3 contains 12 residues. Turning to this clone: Antigen: not known.

The source was CD4+ or CD8+ T cells sorted from blood, collected in a trial of the OX40 agonist ivuxolimab. The sequence was collected from an adult with an advanced solid tumor such as melanoma, head and neck, liver or kidney cancer. The gene calls are TRBV7-2 and TRBJ1-1, with TRBD1 as a possible D gene (6 bases). The CDR3 DNA is TGTGCCAGCAGCTCGGACAGTGCTGAAGCTTTCTTT. Its protein is CASSSDSAEAFF.